Listed below are T cell receptor beta chains from one sample, sequenced in a study of identical twins. TCRdb re-called the 5' RACE reads through MiXCR, storing one row per CDR3 protein. The repertoire holds 1.5 million to 2 million distinct CDR3 sequences, about 31% seen once, with about 0.3% in the top ten. Material for sequencing was cord blood. These receptors all stem from a newborn girl in good health. Both conserved end residues are part of each CDR3. The D gene is left open where the match is weak. Rows may omit the clone size; those that give it use once, few, many or a size class.

v_call: TRBV12-3/TRBV12-4
cdr3_length: 13
j_call: TRBJ2-1
d_call: -
clone_size: -
cdr3_nt: TGTGCCGGCAGTGTACGACGGGGCAATGAGCAGTTCTTC
cdr3_aa: CAGSVRRGNEQFF

v_call: TRBV20-1
cdr3_length: 14
j_call: TRBJ2-5
d_call: -
clone_size: few
cdr3_nt: TGCAGTGCTAGTATCCCCCGATTAAAAGAGACCCAGTACTTC
cdr3_aa: CSASIPRLKETQYF

v_call: TRBV20-1
cdr3_length: 13
j_call: TRBJ2-3
d_call: -
clone_size: -
cdr3_nt: TGCAGTGCTAGGAGAGGGAGTCCAGATACGCAGTATTTT
cdr3_aa: CSARRGSPDTQYF

v_call: TRBV14
cdr3_length: 15
j_call: TRBJ2-7
d_call: -
clone_size: -
cdr3_nt: TGTGCCAGCAGCGTAGGGACATCCTCGACCTACGAGCAGTACTTC
cdr3_aa: CASSVGTSSTYEQYF

v_call: TRBV19
cdr3_length: 14
j_call: TRBJ1-1
d_call: -
clone_size: -
cdr3_nt: TGTGCCAGTAGTCCCCCGACAGAGAACACCGAAGCTTTCTTT
cdr3_aa: CASSPPTENTEAFF

v_call: TRBV6-1
cdr3_length: 17
j_call: TRBJ1-2
d_call: TRBD1
clone_size: -
cdr3_nt: TGTGCCAGCAGCCTCCAGGACAGGGGCAATGGTAACTATGGCTACACCTTC
cdr3_aa: CASSLQDRGNGNYGYTF

v_call: TRBV24-1
cdr3_length: 14
j_call: TRBJ2-1
d_call: -
clone_size: few
cdr3_nt: TGTGCCACCAGTGGGGTTACTACGAAGGATGAGCAGTTCTTC
cdr3_aa: CATSGVTTKDEQFF

v_call: TRBV20-1
cdr3_length: 15
j_call: TRBJ1-4
d_call: TRBD1
clone_size: -
cdr3_nt: TGCAGTGCTGGGAGACAGGGAACTACTAATGAAAAACTGTTTTTT
cdr3_aa: CSAGRQGTTNEKLFF

v_call: TRBV20-1
cdr3_length: 16
j_call: TRBJ1-1
d_call: TRBD1
clone_size: -
cdr3_nt: TGCAGTGCTAGAGAAACCACCGGGACAGCCAACACTGAAGCTTTCTTT
cdr3_aa: CSARETTGTANTEAFF

v_call: TRBV25-1
cdr3_length: 17
j_call: TRBJ2-5
d_call: -
clone_size: few
cdr3_nt: TGTGCCAGCAGTTTGGGCAGGGGACAATGGGTCCAAGAGACCCAGTACTTC
cdr3_aa: CASSLGRGQWVQETQYF

v_call: TRBV10-3
cdr3_length: 15
j_call: TRBJ1-2
d_call: TRBD1
clone_size: many
cdr3_nt: TGTGCCATCAGTGAGAGAGCTGGGACAGACTATGGCTACACCTTC
cdr3_aa: CAISERAGTDYGYTF

v_call: TRBV6-1
cdr3_length: 15
j_call: TRBJ2-7
d_call: -
clone_size: -
cdr3_nt: TGTGCCAGCAGTGGGAGACAGTTCTCGACTTACGAGCAGTACTTC
cdr3_aa: CASSGRQFSTYEQYF

v_call: TRBV12-3/TRBV12-4
cdr3_length: 15
j_call: TRBJ2-1
d_call: -
clone_size: -
cdr3_nt: TGTGCCGGCAGTCCTCCGGGTTACATCGACAATGAGCAGTTCTTC
cdr3_aa: CAGSPPGYIDNEQFF

v_call: TRBV20-1
cdr3_length: 13
j_call: TRBJ2-3
d_call: -
clone_size: -
cdr3_nt: TGCAGTGCTAGTATGGCTCAGGCAGATACGCAGTATTTT
cdr3_aa: CSASMAQADTQYF

v_call: TRBV13
cdr3_length: 15
j_call: TRBJ2-1
d_call: -
clone_size: few
cdr3_nt: TGTGCCAGCAGCTTAAGCGGGCTAGGGGGCGATGAGCAGTTCTTC
cdr3_aa: CASSLSGLGGDEQFF

v_call: TRBV12-3/TRBV12-4
cdr3_length: 14
j_call: TRBJ2-7
d_call: TRBD1
clone_size: -
cdr3_nt: TGTGCCAGCAACTACAGGGGGCGGCCTTACGAGCAGTACTTC
cdr3_aa: CASNYRGRPYEQYF

v_call: TRBV5-1
cdr3_length: 17
j_call: TRBJ2-5
d_call: -
clone_size: -
cdr3_nt: TGCGCCAGCAGCCCCCGGGGTTGCGGGACGACGTACAATGAGCAGTACTTC
cdr3_aa: CASSPRGCGTTYNEQYF

v_call: TRBV12-3/TRBV12-4
cdr3_length: 15
j_call: TRBJ2-4
d_call: TRBD2
clone_size: many
cdr3_nt: TGTGCCAGCAGTTTGGGAGGGACTAGGACAAACATTCAGTACTTC
cdr3_aa: CASSLGGTRTNIQYF